Listed below are T cell receptor beta chains from one sample, sequenced in a study of identical twins. MiXCR, run by TCRdb on the 5' RACE reads, gives a single entry per CDR3 protein. The sample has about 530,000 distinct CDR3 sequences; 20% to 25% are singletons. This sample also belongs to another study, concerning yellow fever vaccine responses in identical twins.

Sequences were obtained from CD4+ T cells sorted from blood. These receptors were taken from a woman aged 18-29 years in good health. Both conserved end residues are part of each CDR3. Each record gives: CDR3 DNA, CDR3 protein, clone size, J gene, V gene, D gene. D genes are given only for firm matches. Not every row has a clone size; where given, it reads once, few, many or a size class.

TGTGCCATCAGTGAGTCTTCAGGGGCCTACAATGAGCAGTTCTTC	CAISESSGAYNEQFF	many	TRBJ2-1	TRBV10-3	NA
TGCAGCAATAAGGACAGGCTGAACTACAATGAGCAGTTCTTC	CSNKDRLNYNEQFF	few	TRBJ2-1	TRBV29-1	TRBD1
TGCAGTGCTACTGAGGTCGGGGGGGGCCGGGAGACCCAGTACTTC	CSATEVGGGRETQYF	NA	TRBJ2-5	TRBV20-1	TRBD2
TGTGCCAGCAGCGCTGGGGGGACGGTGAACTATGGCTACACCTTC	CASSAGGTVNYGYTF	NA	TRBJ1-2	TRBV9	NA
TGCGCCAGCAGCGGGACAGGGGTAGGAGAGACCCAGTACTTC	CASSGTGVGETQYF	NA	TRBJ2-5	TRBV4-1	TRBD1
TGCGCCAGCAGTCCTGACAGATCGCTTGGCAATGAGCAGTTCTTC	CASSPDRSLGNEQFF	few	TRBJ2-1	TRBV5-1	NA
TGTGCCAGCAGTTTGAGGGGTTGGGGCTACACCTTC	CASSLRGWGYTF	few	TRBJ1-2	TRBV28	NA
TGTGCCAGCAGGGGACCGGGGACCGGGGAGCTGTTTTTT	CASRGPGTGELFF	few	TRBJ2-2	TRBV25-1	NA
TGCGCCAGCAGCTGGACCGGACCTACCCGCCCAGATACGCAGTATTTT	CASSWTGPTRPDTQYF	many	TRBJ2-3	TRBV5-1	NA
TGTGCCAGCAGTGGTCGACTAGGGGGTTCCTCCTACGAGCAGTACTTC	CASSGRLGGSSYEQYF	NA	TRBJ2-7	TRBV6-1	NA
TGCAGTGCTAGAGCCCGCCAAAACTACAATGAGCAGTTCTTC	CSARARQNYNEQFF	NA	TRBJ2-1	TRBV20-1	NA
TGCGCCAGCAGTGAGTCTCGGACAGGGACAGATACGCAGTATTTT	CASSESRTGTDTQYF	few	TRBJ2-3	TRBV10-2	TRBD1
TGTGCCAGCAGCTCTGGACAGTTGCTTAACTATGGCTACACCTTC	CASSSGQLLNYGYTF	few	TRBJ1-2	TRBV12-3/TRBV12-4	NA
TGTGCCAGCAGCTTAACGCCAGGGGGGGAGACCCAGTACTTC	CASSLTPGGETQYF	few	TRBJ2-5	TRBV7-2	NA